A selection of T cell receptor beta chains follows, all from one sample in a study of T cell changes during pregnancy in multiple sclerosis. The protocol was immunoSEQ multiplex PCR, while the TCRdb copy is restricted to in-frame clones and leaves out a portion. The repertoire includes tens of thousands of clones, approximately 90% of them detected once, and about 0.37% sits in the top ten. The starting material was CD4+ T cells from peripheral blood mononuclear cells, obtained before pregnancy. The receptors originated from a female donor with multiple sclerosis, enrolled in a pregnancy study. Both conserved end residues are trimmed from each CDR3. The order of the fields is CDR3 length, V gene, CDR3 protein.

length: 14; V: TRBV7-9; CDR3: ASSLEPGTGLGEAF
length: 13; V: TRBV9; CDR3: ASSGGLKITYEQY
length: 12; V: TRBV7-9; CDR3: ASSSGQGGYEQY
length: 11; V: TRBV19; CDR3: ASRAGAHNEQF
length: 15; V: TRBV4-1; CDR3: ASSQEGTRNSGNTIY
length: 13; V: TRBV11-2; CDR3: ASSLVWSGPTEAF
length: 13; V: TRBV6-6; CDR3: ASTGGQGSTGELF
length: 14; V: TRBV28; CDR3: ASSKQTGVAKNIQY
length: 12; V: TRBV6-5; CDR3: ASTRSGSGNEQY
length: 10; V: TRBV5-1; CDR3: ASSPTKETQY
length: 13; V: TRBV6-1; CDR3: ASSEVRIGANVLT
length: 15; V: TRBV2; CDR3: ASSEGGGLADYNEQF
length: 12; V: TRBV5-1; CDR3: ASSLRQGTDTQY
length: 13; V: TRBV4-1; CDR3: ASSHLDRGDYEQY
length: 16; V: TRBV5-4; CDR3: ASSLGRTGWSMNTEAF
length: 14; V: TRBV5-8; CDR3: ASSLYSAGNNYGYT
length: 19; V: TRBV14; CDR3: ASSQQRTGRIRASSYNEQF
length: 12; V: TRBV9; CDR3: ASSARAVNTEAF
length: 11; V: TRBV11-2; CDR3: ASSLGVGGEQF
length: 14; V: TRBV28; CDR3: ASSRLGGDKNQPQH
length: 10; V: TRBV28; CDR3: ASLARSTEAF
length: 10; V: TRBV30; CDR3: AWSVYRDGYT
length: 12; V: TRBV19; CDR3: ASRRGTRGEKLF
length: 12; V: TRBV7-6; CDR3: ASSSYDGSYEQY
length: 12; V: TRBV6-5; CDR3: ASSLGQGINEQF
length: 14; V: TRBV28; CDR3: ASSPRARQGGYGYT
length: 14; V: TRBV9; CDR3: ASRGVAGSGISGYT
length: 14; V: TRBV28; CDR3: ASSLNGLGANTEAF
length: 12; V: TRBV2; CDR3: ASSLSGNQETQY
length: 9; V: TRBV2; CDR3: ARNRRTEAF
length: 12; V: TRBV6-5; CDR3: ASSTGQTLDPQH
length: 14; V: TRBV25-1; CDR3: ASSPHPGQSSYEQY
length: 10; V: TRBV19; CDR3: ASSIGPETQY
length: 13; V: TRBV27; CDR3: ASSLYQGVDYGYT
length: 12; V: TRBV11-2; CDR3: ASSPDRGRTEQY
length: 13; V: TRBV7-8; CDR3: ASSLDAYGGRGYT
length: 14; V: TRBV4-2; CDR3: ASSPTGQGQDEKLF
length: 14; V: TRBV5-4; CDR3: ASREGQGLMNTEAF
length: 15; V: TRBV5-1; CDR3: ASSLDWRGAIGYGYT
length: 15; V: TRBV9; CDR3: ASSLRGALSLSGELF
length: 13; V: TRBV5-1; CDR3: ASSVGGAGTYEQY
length: 13; V: TRBV7-8; CDR3: ASSLSGRADNEQF
length: 11; V: TRBV4-2; CDR3: ASSQDLRSGYT
length: 12; V: TRBV6-1; CDR3: ASSALGPGNTIY
length: 14; V: TRBV16; CDR3: ASSQLVGQSYNEQF